This TCR beta chain is from a study of response to subunit inactivated influenza vaccine. One entry per CDR3 protein, called by TCRdb with MiXCR from the RT-PCR reads. Among about 480,000 distinct CDR3 sequences listed, about an eighth were seen once. Concerning this clonotype: Antigen unknown.

Overall study findings and caveats: It was suggested by the authors that few new T cells are recruited by each seasonal influenza vaccination.

Per the germline V gene, CDR1 is LGHNA and CDR2 is YSLEER. The CDR3 runs to 16 residues. With 1 base removed from V and 0 bases from J, the gap between germline ends came to 10 bases. The gene calls are TRBV4-3 and TRBJ1-5; a possible D gene is TRBD1 (5 bases). This sample comprised PBMCs from blood, obtained 45 days after vaccination. The sequence was collected from a man between 45 and 60 years old who received an inactivated influenza vaccine. This CDR3 reads CASSQVWGDSNQPQHF. CDR3 bases: TGCGCCAGCAGCCAAGTGTGGGGGGATAGCAATCAGCCCCAGCATTTT.